This T cell receptor beta chain is from a study of shared clonotypes between healthy human individuals. The assay was immunoSEQ multiplex PCR, and TCRdb's table has in-frame clones only and misses some. The profile shows 330,000 or so clones, roughly 70% of them singletons. Germline V gene lookup returns CDR1 LNHDA and CDR2 SQIVND (reference sequence). The length of the CDR3 is 12 residues. V was cut by 8 bases and J by 5 bases, with 12 bases left in between. For this clone: This CDR3 is also generated by other DNA sequences in the sample.

This sequence was found in a man under 40 in good health. This chain joins TRBV19 and TRBJ2-5; D is ambiguous. Sequenced sample: memory CD4+ T cells sorted from blood. Subset here: CD45RA-negative fraction. Here the CDR3 DNA reads TGTGCCAGTTCTCGAACCAGGGAGACCCAGTACTTC. This encodes CASSRTRETQYF.